This TCR beta chain is drawn from a study of T cell responses to AZD1222 COVID-19 vaccine. Some clones are missing from TCRdb's copy, which holds only in-frame ones; the method was immunoSEQ multiplex PCR. Altogether nearly 95,000 clones are present, 85% to 90% being singletons, with the ten largest covering roughly 2.7%. This clone has just a few counts. This CDR3 is 16 amino acids long. The V and J ends lost 3 bases and 6 bases, in that order; junction bases with no gene match: 11. The germline CDR1 and CDR2 sequences are MGHDK and SYGVNS. The material was peripheral blood, obtained 28 days after the second AZD1222 dose. This clonotype originated in an adult who received the AZD1222 COVID-19 vaccine. This chain links TRBV25-1 with TRBJ1-1; 9 bases agree with TRBD1. The CDR3 protein is CASSEHRGRTSSEAFF. CDR3 DNA: TGTGCCAGCAGTGAGCACAGGGGGCGAACTAGCTCTGAAGCTTTCTTT.